This paragraph covers one TCR beta chain sequence. The antigen remains unidentified. One entry per CDR3 protein, without DNA, is what TCRdb gives after re-calling the 5' RACE reads. This sample's clone table lists about 260,000 distinct CDR3 sequences. These data are taken from a study of T cells expressing NK-cell markers. Study results and limitations: Expanded NKG2C+ T cell clones had unclear HCMV specificity.

The CDR3 is 16 amino acids. The germline CDR1 and CDR2 sequences are SGHTA and FQGNSA. V usage is TRBV7-2 and J usage is TRBJ1-6; without DNA, the TCRdb call of TRBD1 cannot be checked. Sequenced input: blood T cells: a sorted CD56 or NKG2C T cell subset, CD4+ or CD8+ T cells, or bulk PBMC T cells (not recorded which). The receptor was derived from a woman aged 18 to 75 in good health. Here the CDR3 reads CASSLEGTGYNSPLHF.